This T cell receptor beta chain was found in a study of T cell repertoires in cytomegalovirus infection. Overall study findings and caveats: Predominance within the ex vivo response was attributable to HLA-C-restricted CMV-specific TCR beta clonotypes.

For this clonotype: Its matching antigen is unknown.

Germline V gene sequence: CDR1 SGHRS, CDR2 YFSETQ. This CDR3 comprises 14 residues. V gave up 2 bases and J gave up 2 bases, with 9 bases separating them. MiXCR, applied by TCRdb to the reads, yields one record per CDR3 protein. The repertoire includes fewer than 550,000 distinct CDR3 sequences, roughly 30% of them detected once, and approximately 15% sits in the top ten. The clonotype originates from a human donor in good health (CMV status not recorded). Some clones in this sample may be carry-over from other donors' samples. V usage is TRBV5-1 and J usage is TRBJ2-3, with D possibly TRBD2 on 6 matching bases. Sequencing was carried out using PBMCs. The chain's CDR3 is CASSLGRPTDTQYF. In nucleotides, the CDR3 is TGCGCCAGCAGCTTAGGGAGGCCCACAGATACGCAGTATTTT.